These 18 T cell receptor beta chains originate from one sample sequenced in a study of T cell repertoires in cytomegalovirus infection. These receptors have no identified antigens. MiXCR was run by TCRdb on the reads, yielding one entry per CDR3 protein. The data hold some 700,000 distinct CDR3 sequences, with around 32% observed a single time. Specimen: cultured PBMCs, collected from culture after CMV antigen stimulation. Receptors originate from a human donor in good health (CMV status not recorded). Some clones in this sample may be carry-over from other donors' samples.

This clonotype has more than one count but fewer than ten. This chain joins TRBV7-9 and TRBJ2-6, with D possibly called TRBD1 or TRBD2 (5 bases each). Germline-derived CDR1 and CDR2 are SEHNR and FQNEAQ (reference sequence). The CDR3 runs to 16 residues. V dropped 1 base and J dropped 0 bases, with 7 bases sitting between them. CDR3 nucleotides: TGTGCCAGCAGCTTAGGGGGGATCTCTGGGGCCAACGTCCTGACTTTC. This encodes CASSLGGISGANVLTF. Variable domain in full (rest from reference TRBV7-9 and TRBJ2-6): DTGVSQNPRHKITKRGQNVTFRCDPISEHNRLYWYRQTLGQGPEFLTYFQNEAQLEKSRLLSDRFSAERPKGSFSTLEIQRTEQGDSAMYLCASSLGGISGANVLTFGAGSRLTVL.

The chain employs TRBV2 and TRBJ1-6; TRBD1 agrees at 7 bases. The germline V gene encodes CDR1 SNHLY and CDR2 FYNNEI. This CDR3 has 13 amino acids. J was trimmed by 7 bases and V by 10 bases; bases with no gene match: 7. As DNA, the CDR3 is TGTGCCAATGCGGGACAGCAGAATTCACCCCTCCACTTT. Amino acids: CANAGQQNSPLHF.

This clonotype has at least ten counts. CDR3 in DNA: TGTGCCAGCAGCTCGGGACTAGCGGGAAAAGAGACCCAGTACTTC. Translating gives CASSSGLAGKETQYF. The V call is TRBV7-2, the J call TRBJ2-5; 13 nucleotides agree with TRBD2. This CDR3 spans 15 amino acids. Germline assignment: CDR1 SGHTA and CDR2 FQGNSA. The J segment lost 3 bases and the V segment lost 4 bases, leaving 2 bases of the junction unmatched.

The genes are TRBV12-3 or TRBV12-4 and TRBJ1-4; D uncertain. This CDR3 comprises 13 residues. The V and J ends lost 6 bases and 7 bases respectively, with 12 bases between them. The CDR3 DNA is TGTGCCAGCAGGGGCGGGTCAGCTGAAAAACTGTTTTTT. This translates into CASRGGSAEKLFF.

The V and J genes are TRBV29-1 and TRBJ2-5; 7 positions match TRBD1. The germline V gene has CDR1 SQVTM and CDR2 ANQGSEA. V lost 6 bases, J lost 1 base, and 11 bases stayed unmatched. The CDR3 covers 15 residues. CDR3 residues: CSVPTIGTAQETQYF. The DNA for the CDR3 is TGCAGCGTGCCGACGATCGGGACAGCCCAAGAGACCCAGTACTTC.

The genes are TRBV12-5 and TRBJ2-7; TRBD1 or TRBD2 may be the D gene (5 bases each). Germline V CDR1 and CDR2: LGHNT, FRNRAP. CDR3 length: 14 amino acids. The ends were cut back, 4 bases at V and 3 bases at J, with 13 bases in the middle. The CDR3 DNA reads TGTGCTAGTGGTTCCTCGGGGCGGGTCTACGAGCAGTACTTC. Its protein is CASGSSGRVYEQYF.

This clonotype was counted a few times. The rearrangement uses TRBV7-6 and TRBJ2-5, with 14 bases identical to TRBD2. The CDR3 totals 15 residues. The germline V gene has CDR1 SGHVS and CDR2 FNYEAQ. V dropped 5 bases and J dropped 7; count of bases not matched to a gene: 6. Here the CDR3 reads CASSRGTSGGTTQYF. The DNA of the CDR3 is TGTGCCAGCAGCAGAGGGACTAGCGGGGGAACGACCCAGTACTTC.

The chain carries TRBV2 and TRBJ2-2, with unresolved D. Germline V gene sequence: CDR1 SNHLY, CDR2 FYNNEI. The V and J ends lost 9 bases and 6 bases respectively, with 11 bases between them. CDR3 length equals 12 residues. The CDR3 nucleotides are TGTGCCAGTTCGGAGTCGGCCGGGGAGCTGTTTTTT. It codes for CASSESAGELFF. Together with reference TRBV2 and TRBJ2-2, the CDR3 gives the full variable domain: EPEVTQTPSHQVTQMGQEVILRCVPISNHLYFYWYRQILGQKVEFLVSFYNNEISEKSEIFDDQFSVERPDGSNFTLKIRSTKLEDSAMYFCASSESAGELFFGEGSRLTVL.

The chain has TRBV28 and TRBJ1-6; D unresolved. The CDR3 contains 15 residues. Between the trimmed V and J ends, which lost 3 bases and 8 bases, there was a span of 14 bases. In germline, CDR1 is MDHEN, CDR2 SYDVKM. The CDR3 DNA reads TGTGCCAGCAGTTTCTGGTCGGAAGTGGATTCACCCCTCCACTTT. Translating gives CASSFWSEVDSPLHF.

The V and J genes are TRBV11-3 and TRBJ2-1; no definite D call. Germline V gene sequence: CDR1 SGHNT, CDR2 YENEEA. The V end was cut by 0 bases, the J end by 7 bases, with 19 bases between. This CDR3 spans 17 amino acids. The CDR3 nucleotides are TGTGCCAGCAGCTTAGAGTTACGCCTCTATCGATGGAATGAGCAGTTCTTC. This gives the protein CASSLELRLYRWNEQFF.

The chain uses TRBV27 and TRBJ2-5; D is perhaps TRBD1 or TRBD2 (6 bases each). The CDR3 runs 10 residues. Germline CDR1 is MNHEY and CDR2 is SMNVEV (reference sequence). Deletions cut 8 bases from V and 7 bases from J, with 8 bases between. CDR3 region: CASGGGTQYF. CDR3 sequence (DNA): TGTGCCAGCGGAGGGGGGACCCAGTACTTC.

V usage is TRBV7-2 and J usage is TRBJ2-1; weak D call: TRBD2 (5 bases). The CDR3 runs to 12 residues. V was clipped by 5 bases and J by 13 bases, with 15 bases between them. The germline V gene has CDR1 SGHTA and CDR2 FQGNSA. The CDR3 DNA sequence: TGTGCCAGCAGCCCTAGTAGCGAGCCACAGTTCTTC. Its translation: CASSPSSEPQFF.

This clonotype was observed many times. The gene calls are TRBV7-2 and TRBJ2-3; D remains ambiguous. The CDR3 runs to 15 residues. Germline V CDR1 and CDR2: SGHTA, FQGNSA. Trimming removed 1 base from V and 4 bases from J, with 12 bases in between. The CDR3 DNA reads TGTGCCAGCAGCTTAGGACCCACGGGCGCAGATACGCAGTATTTT. The encoded protein is CASSLGPTGADTQYF. The variable domain in full, with the rest retrieved from reference TRBV7-2 and TRBJ2-3, is GAGVSQSPSNKVTEKGKDVELRCDPISGHTALYWYRQSLGQGLEFLIYFQGNSAPDKSGLPSDRFSAERTGGSVSTLTIQRTQQEDSAVYLCASSLGPTGADTQYFGPGTRLTVL.

The genes are TRBV3-1 and TRBJ2-3; possibly TRBD1 for D (5 bases). Trimming shortened V by 4 bases and J by 3 bases, and 20 bases separated the two germline ends. CDR3 length: 17 residues. The germline V gene has CDR1 LGHDT and CDR2 YNNKEL (reference sequence). The CDR3 is CASSPKIGREGTDTQYF. CDR3 coding DNA: TGTGCCAGCAGCCCCAAAATCGGCAGGGAAGGTACAGATACGCAGTATTTT.

This clonotype has a handful of counts. CDR3 sequence reads: CASSASGTSYNEQFF. The CDR3 coding sequence is TGTGCCAGCAGCGCGAGCGGAACCTCCTACAATGAGCAGTTCTTC. This chain connects TRBV9 to TRBJ2-1; D is perhaps TRBD2 (5 bases). The CDR3 runs 15 residues. Trimming removed 3 bases at V and 0 bases at J, with 10 bases between. Germline V gives CDR1 SGDLS, CDR2 YYNGEE.

The gene calls are TRBV28 and TRBJ2-4; D is possibly TRBD1 or TRBD2 (6 bases each). CDR1 and CDR2 (germline): MDHEN, SYDVKM. V was shortened by 5 bases and J by 3 bases, with 11 bases between the two germline ends. The CDR3 spans 14 residues. The chain's CDR3 is CASSSRGGKNIQYF. Here the CDR3 DNA reads TGTGCCAGCAGTAGCAGGGGAGGCAAAAACATTCAGTACTTC. Using reference TRBV28 and TRBJ2-4 for the parts outside the CDR3, the full variable domain is DVKVTQSSRYLVKRTGEKVFLECVQDMDHENMFWYRQDPGLGLRLIYFSYDVKMKEKGDIPEGYSVSREKKERFSLILESASTNQTSMYLCASSSRGGKNIQYFGAGTRLSVL.

This clonotype was seen a few times. The chain employs TRBV6-6 and TRBJ2-5, with D tentatively TRBD1 or TRBD2 (6 bases each). V lost 6 bases and J 2 bases, leaving 16 bases between the germline ends. The CDR3 covers 15 residues. Germline V gene data show CDR1 as MNHNY and CDR2 as SVGAGI (reference sequence). The CDR3 here is CASSRGDTLQETQYF. The CDR3 DNA reads TGTGCCAGCAGCCGCGGGGACACGCTACAAGAGACCCAGTACTTC.

This clonotype was seen at least ten times. The rearrangement joins TRBV7-2 to TRBJ2-7, with D unclear. The CDR3 is 11 amino acids. Germline CDR1 reads SGHTA; CDR2 reads FQGNSA. With 4 bases removed from V and 7 bases from J, the gap between germline ends came to 8 bases. This CDR3 reads CASSYLWEQYF. The CDR3 nucleotides read TGTGCCAGCAGCTACCTCTGGGAGCAGTACTTC.